A selection of T cell receptor beta chains follows, all from one sample in a study of circulating tumor DNA in untreated peripheral T-cell lymphoma. Produced via immunoSEQ multiplex PCR; TCRdb's table is partial and in-frame only. Found here are 6,000 or so clones, 70% to 80% of them singletons; the top ten hold 25% to 30%. Sequencing was performed on tumor tissue. These receptors all come from a human donor with peripheral T-cell lymphoma. The CDR3 runs from the conserved cysteine through the conserved F or W. A D gene is named only where the DNA matches it firmly. Clone size is not always given. Where it is, it says once, few, many or a class for expanded clones.

j_gene | abundance | v_gene | d_gene | CDR3nt | CDR3aa
TRBJ2-1 | - | TRBV28 | TRBD2 | TGTGCCAGCAGGATACTTAGCGGGAGCTCCTACAATGAGCAGTTCTTC | CASRILSGSSYNEQFF
TRBJ1-2 | - | TRBV2 | - | TGTGCCAGCAGGGCAAATACGGGACCCGCTATTTCTTGGTATGGCTACACCTTC | CASRANTGPAISWYGYTF
TRBJ2-3 | few | TRBV11-3 | TRBD2 | TGTGCCAGCAGCTCGGGACTAGGGGGCACAGATACGCAGTATTTT | CASSSGLGGTDTQYF
TRBJ2-1 | - | TRBV14 | - | TGTGCCAGCAGCCAAGTAGGATGGCCTCAGTTCTTC | CASSQVGWPQFF
TRBJ1-6 | - | TRBV27 | - | TGTGCCAGCAGTTCGGTCCTTAATTCACCCCTCCACTTT | CASSSVLNSPLHF
TRBJ1-1 | - | TRBV16 | - | TGTGCCAGCAGTCGGTTCCAGAACACTGAAGCTTTCTTT | CASSRFQNTEAFF
TRBJ2-7 | - | TRBV6-7 | - | TGTGCCAGCAGTCCCGCGGACAGTTCCTACGAGCAGTACTTC | CASSPADSSYEQYF
TRBJ1-2 | - | TRBV30 | TRBD1 | TGTGCCGGGGACAGGGCGAACTATGGCTACACCTTC | CAGDRANYGYTF
TRBJ2-1 | - | TRBV11-3 | - | TGTGCCAGCAGCTTATTAACAGGGCAGTACAATGAGCAGTTCTTC | CASSLLTGQYNEQFF
TRBJ1-4 | - | TRBV25-1 | TRBD1 | TGTGCCAGCAGTGCGGGACAGGGAAGGGAAAAACTGTTTTTT | CASSAGQGREKLFF
TRBJ2-3 | - | TRBV6-8 | - | TGTGCCAGCAGTTACGGATCCCTAGGGACAGATACGCAGTATTTT | CASSYGSLGTDTQYF
TRBJ1-5 | once | TRBV6-8 | - | TGTGCCAGCAGTTATAGCCAGGTTAGCAATCAGCCCCAGCATTTT | CASSYSQVSNQPQHF
TRBJ2-2 | - | TRBV6-8 | - | TGTGCCAGCAGGGGCGGGGGCTACACCGGGGAGCTGTTTTTT | CASRGGGYTGELFF
TRBJ1-5 | few | TRBV19 | - | TGTGCCAGTAGTACACCGAGGGAGGCAGGTCAGCCCCAGCATTTT | CASSTPREAGQPQHF
TRBJ2-3 | - | TRBV1 | - | TGCGCCAGCAGCCAAAGACAGAGCACAAATACGCAATATTTT | CASSQRQSTNTQYF
TRBJ2-1 | few | TRBV12-5 | TRBD1 | TGTGCTAGTGGTTTGGGCAGGACAGGATCCAATGAGCAGTTCTTC | CASGLGRTGSNEQFF
TRBJ1-2 | - | TRBV11-3 | - | TGTGCCAGCAGCTTAAGTAGGGAATCCTATGGCTACACCTTC | CASSLSRESYGYTF
TRBJ1-6 | - | TRBV19 | TRBD1 | TGTGCCAGTAGCGTCCAGGGGGAACGTTCACCCCTCCACTTT | CASSVQGERSPLHF
TRBJ1-5 | - | TRBV7-5 | - | TGTGCCAGCAGCTTTCAGGGCGGGAATAGCAATCAGCCCCAGCATTTT | CASSFQGGNSNQPQHF
TRBJ1-4 | - | TRBV10-2 | TRBD1 | TGCGCCAGCAGTGAGTTACCCTGGACAGGCCGTGTGGGGGAACTGTTTTTT | CASSELPWTGRVGELFF
TRBJ1-1 | - | TRBV5-1 | TRBD1 | TGCGCCAGCAGCTACCGGACAGGGAGAGGAACTGAAGCTTTCTTT | CASSYRTGRGTEAFF
TRBJ1-3 | - | TRBV28 | - | TGTGCCAGCAGTTCAGGACAGATTGGAAACACCATATATTTT | CASSSGQIGNTIYF
TRBJ2-1 | - | TRBV23-1 | TRBD1 | TGCGCCAGCAGCCACCCCCGGGACAGGGACCTATCCAATGAGCAGTTCTTC | CASSHPRDRDLSNEQFF
TRBJ2-7 | - | TRBV7-5 | - | TGTGCCAGCAGCTTAGACCCAGGGGGCCACGAGCAGTACTTC | CASSLDPGGHEQYF
TRBJ1-2 | - | TRBV16 | - | TGTGCCAGCAGCCGATTCCCAGGGGAGGACTATGGCTACACCTTC | CASSRFPGEDYGYTF
TRBJ2-7 | once | TRBV29-1 | - | TGCAGCGTTGGCAGGGAAGGGTACGAGCAGTACTTC | CSVGREGYEQYF
TRBJ2-3 | - | TRBV19 | - | TGTGCCAGTAGCTCAACTGGGGATACGCAGTATTTT | CASSSTGDTQYF
TRBJ1-2 | - | TRBV18 | - | TGTGCCAGCTCACCACCTTTCGGAAACTATGGCTACACCTTC | CASSPPFGNYGYTF
TRBJ1-1 | few | TRBV18 | - | TGTGCCAGCTCACCTAAGCAGACGAACACTGAAGCTTTCTTT | CASSPKQTNTEAFF
TRBJ1-2 | few | TRBV28 | - | TGTGCCAGCAGTCTCACCGGGACCTACAACTATGGCTACACCTTC | CASSLTGTYNYGYTF
TRBJ1-6 | - | TRBV19 | - | TGTGCCAGTAGTATAGATTCAGGGACGGCGTCACCCCTCCACTTT | CASSIDSGTASPLHF
TRBJ1-2 | - | TRBV25-1 | - | TGTGCCAGCAGTGAACCGGACAGAGGGCAGGGTCACACCTTC | CASSEPDRGQGHTF
TRBJ2-7 | - | TRBV11-3 | - | TGTGCCAGCAGCTTAGAGGCTAGTCTTAGTTACGAGCAGTACTTC | CASSLEASLSYEQYF
TRBJ2-3 | - | TRBV10-1 | TRBD1 | TGCGCCAGCAGTGAGTCGACAGGGCGTAGTACAGATACGCAGTATTTT | CASSESTGRSTDTQYF
TRBJ1-2 | - | TRBV19 | - | TGTGCCAGTAGATTCACCCGGGACGGTAACTATGGCTACACCTTC | CASRFTRDGNYGYTF
TRBJ1-5 | once | TRBV5-1 | - | TGCGCCAGCAGCTTGACTTGGGGGATTGATCAGCCCCAGCATTTT | CASSLTWGIDQPQHF
TRBJ1-1 | - | TRBV29-1 | TRBD1 | TGCAGCGCCCAAAGCGGGCAGGGGGCTAGTGAAGCTTTCTTT | CSAQSGQGASEAFF